The rows below give T cell receptor beta chains drawn from one sample of a study of shared clonotypes between healthy human individuals. Assay: immunoSEQ multiplex PCR; the TCRdb copy retains only in-frame clones and omits some. The sample lists 450,000 to 550,000 clones, 70% to 80% occurring once. The sequencing sample was made of PBMCs. These receptors all stem from a woman between 40 and 55 years old in good health. Some clones in this sample may be carry-over from other donors' samples. The CDR3 runs from the conserved cysteine through the conserved F or W. Each record gives: J gene, CDR3 length, D gene, clone size, V gene, CDR3 DNA, CDR3 protein. The D gene is left open where the match is weak. The size entry is marked missing in some rows and otherwise reads once, few, many or a size class.

J: TRBJ2-5; length: 13; D: NA; size: NA; V: TRBV4-2; DNA: TGTGCCAGCAGCCCAGGGTTGGGGGAGACCCAGTACTTC; CDR3: CASSPGLGETQYF
J: TRBJ2-2; length: 15; D: TRBD1; size: NA; V: TRBV19; DNA: TGTGCCAGTAGTTTGGGACAGGCTAACACCGGGGAGCTGTTTTTT; CDR3: CASSLGQANTGELFF
J: TRBJ2-7; length: 13; D: NA; size: NA; V: TRBV27; DNA: TGTGCCAGCAGTTTGGCTAGCCCCTACGAGCAGTACTTC; CDR3: CASSLASPYEQYF
J: TRBJ2-6; length: 15; D: NA; size: NA; V: TRBV5-1; DNA: TGCGCCAGCAGCTTGGATGGAGCTGGGGCCAACGTCCTGACTTTC; CDR3: CASSLDGAGANVLTF
J: TRBJ2-3; length: 16; D: TRBD2; size: NA; V: TRBV5-1; DNA: TGCGCCAGCAGCTTGGTCACTAGCGGGAGGAGGAATACGCAGTATTTT; CDR3: CASSLVTSGRRNTQYF
J: TRBJ2-3; length: 12; D: TRBD2; size: NA; V: TRBV2; DNA: TGTGCCAGCAGTGAGGGACTAGTCCCGCTTCATTTT; CDR3: CASSEGLVPLHF
J: TRBJ1-4; length: 15; D: TRBD1; size: many; V: TRBV28; DNA: TGTGCCAGCAGGGGATGGACAGGGGACCATGAAAAACTGTTTTTT; CDR3: CASRGWTGDHEKLFF
J: TRBJ1-1; length: 15; D: NA; size: NA; V: TRBV28; DNA: TGTGCCAGCATCTACTCGGGGCGCGCGAACACTGAAGCTTTCTTT; CDR3: CASIYSGRANTEAFF
J: TRBJ2-5; length: 14; D: TRBD1; size: NA; V: TRBV11-2; DNA: TGTGCCAGCAGCCACGGACAGGTCGGCGAGACCCAGTACTTC; CDR3: CASSHGQVGETQYF
J: TRBJ2-2; length: 12; D: NA; size: NA; V: TRBV18; DNA: TGTGCCAGCTCAAGTGACACCGGGGAGCTGTTTTTT; CDR3: CASSSDTGELFF
J: TRBJ2-7; length: 14; D: TRBD2; size: NA; V: TRBV7-9; DNA: TGTGCCAGCAGCGTGACTAGCGGTGTATACGAGCAGTACTTC; CDR3: CASSVTSGVYEQYF
J: TRBJ2-2; length: 17; D: TRBD2; size: NA; V: TRBV27; DNA: TGTGCCAGCAGTTTCCCGGGACTAGCGGGAGGGGCCGGGGAGCTGTTTTTT; CDR3: CASSFPGLAGGAGELFF